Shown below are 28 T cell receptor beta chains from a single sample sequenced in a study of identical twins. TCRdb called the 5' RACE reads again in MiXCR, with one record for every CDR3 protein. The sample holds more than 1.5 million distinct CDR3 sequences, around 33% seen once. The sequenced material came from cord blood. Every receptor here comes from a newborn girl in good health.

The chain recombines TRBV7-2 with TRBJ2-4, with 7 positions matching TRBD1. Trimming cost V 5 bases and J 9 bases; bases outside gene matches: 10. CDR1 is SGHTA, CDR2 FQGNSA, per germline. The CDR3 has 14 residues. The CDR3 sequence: CASSRRQGEGIQYF. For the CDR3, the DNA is TGTGCCAGCAGCCGGAGACAGGGAGAAGGCATTCAGTACTTC.

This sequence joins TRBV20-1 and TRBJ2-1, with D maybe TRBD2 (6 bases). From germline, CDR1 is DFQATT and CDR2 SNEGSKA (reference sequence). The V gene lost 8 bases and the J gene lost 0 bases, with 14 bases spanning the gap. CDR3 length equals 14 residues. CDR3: CSLQGLLSYNEQFF. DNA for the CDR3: TGCAGTCTCCAGGGACTCCTCTCCTACAATGAGCAGTTCTTC.

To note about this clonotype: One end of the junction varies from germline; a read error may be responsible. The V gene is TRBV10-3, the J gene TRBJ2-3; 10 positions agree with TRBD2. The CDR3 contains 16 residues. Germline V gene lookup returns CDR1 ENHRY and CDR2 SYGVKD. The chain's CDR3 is CAISLNLAGVTDTRYF. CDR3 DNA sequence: TGTGCCATCAGTTTGAACCTAGCGGGGGTCACAGATACGCGGTATTTT.

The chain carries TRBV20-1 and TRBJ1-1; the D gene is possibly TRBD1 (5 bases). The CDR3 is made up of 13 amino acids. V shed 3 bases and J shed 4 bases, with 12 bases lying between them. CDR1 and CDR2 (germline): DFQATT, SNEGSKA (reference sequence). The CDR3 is CSASGMRGTEAFF. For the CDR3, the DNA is TGCAGTGCTAGCGGGATGAGGGGCACTGAAGCTTTCTTT.

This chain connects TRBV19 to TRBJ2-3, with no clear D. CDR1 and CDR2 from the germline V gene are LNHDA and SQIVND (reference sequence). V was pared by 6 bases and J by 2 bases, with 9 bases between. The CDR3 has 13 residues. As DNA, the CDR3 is TGTGCCAGTAGGGCTACGATCACAGATACGCAGTATTTT. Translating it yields CASRATITDTQYF.

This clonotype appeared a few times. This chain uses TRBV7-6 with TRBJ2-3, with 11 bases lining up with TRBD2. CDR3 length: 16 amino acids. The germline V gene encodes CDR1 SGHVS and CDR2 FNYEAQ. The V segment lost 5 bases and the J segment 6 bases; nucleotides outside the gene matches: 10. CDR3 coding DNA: TGTGCCAGCAGCCGCTCACTAGCGGGAGTACCGGATACGCAGTATTTT. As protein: CASSRSLAGVPDTQYF.

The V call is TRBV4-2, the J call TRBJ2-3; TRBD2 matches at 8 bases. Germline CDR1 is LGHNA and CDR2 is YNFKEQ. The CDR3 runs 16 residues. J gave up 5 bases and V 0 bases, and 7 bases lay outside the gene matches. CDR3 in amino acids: CASSQEPGGLIDTQYF. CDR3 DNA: TGTGCCAGCAGCCAAGAACCGGGGGGGCTTATAGATACGCAGTATTTT.

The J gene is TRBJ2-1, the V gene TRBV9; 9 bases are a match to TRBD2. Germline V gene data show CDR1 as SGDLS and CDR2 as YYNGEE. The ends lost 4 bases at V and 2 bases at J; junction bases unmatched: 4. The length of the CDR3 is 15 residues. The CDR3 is CASSPSGVPYNEQFF. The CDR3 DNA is TGTGCCAGCAGCCCTAGCGGGGTCCCCTACAATGAGCAGTTCTTC.

The CDR3 protein is CASSQNSGGRGDTQYF. CDR3 DNA sequence: TGTGCCAGCAGCCAGAATAGCGGGGGGAGGGGAGATACGCAGTATTTT. The gene calls are TRBV7-2 and TRBJ2-3, with 10 bases fitting TRBD2. In germline, CDR1 is SGHTA, CDR2 FQGNSA. V shed 5 bases and J 5 bases; nucleotides not matched to a gene: 10. The CDR3 spans 16 residues.

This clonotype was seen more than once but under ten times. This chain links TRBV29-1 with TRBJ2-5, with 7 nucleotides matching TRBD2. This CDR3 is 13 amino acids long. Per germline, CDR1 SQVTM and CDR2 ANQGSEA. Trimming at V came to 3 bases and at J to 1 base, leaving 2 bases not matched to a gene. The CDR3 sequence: CSVEGEGQETQYF. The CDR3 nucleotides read TGCAGCGTTGAGGGGGAGGGCCAAGAGACCCAGTACTTC.

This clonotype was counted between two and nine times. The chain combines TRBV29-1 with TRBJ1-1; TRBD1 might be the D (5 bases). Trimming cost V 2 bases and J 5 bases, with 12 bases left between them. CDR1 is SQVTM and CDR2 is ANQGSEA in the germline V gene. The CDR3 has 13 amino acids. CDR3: CSVESRVGTEAFF. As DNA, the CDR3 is TGCAGCGTTGAATCCAGGGTCGGGACTGAAGCTTTCTTT. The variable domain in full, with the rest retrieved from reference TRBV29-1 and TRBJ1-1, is SAVISQKPSRDICQRGTSLTIQCQVDSQVTMMFWYRQQPGQSLTLIATANQGSEATYESGFVIDKFPISRPNLTFSTLTVSNMSPEDSSIYLCSVESRVGTEAFFGQGTRLTVV.

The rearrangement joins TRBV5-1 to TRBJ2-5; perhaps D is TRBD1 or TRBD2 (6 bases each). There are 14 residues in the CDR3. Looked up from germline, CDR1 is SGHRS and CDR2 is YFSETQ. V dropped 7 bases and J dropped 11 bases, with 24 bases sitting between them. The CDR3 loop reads CASYRGDLYNEQYF. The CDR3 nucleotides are TGCGCCAGCTATAGGGGGGATCTTTACAATGAGCAGTACTTC. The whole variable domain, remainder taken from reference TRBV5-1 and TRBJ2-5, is KAGVTQTPRYLIKTRGQQVTLSCSPISGHRSVSWYQQTPGQGLQFLFEYFSETQRNKGNFPGRFSGRQFSNSRSEMNVSTLELGDSALYLCASYRGDLYNEQYFGPGTRLLVL.

Here the CDR3 reads CASSGTDEKLFF. The CDR3 DNA follows: TGTGCCAGCTCCGGGACAGATGAAAAACTGTTTTTT. This chain links TRBV11-3 with TRBJ1-4; 7 nucleotides line up with TRBD1. This CDR3 is 12 amino acids long. Trimming at V came to 8 bases and at J to 6 bases, leaving 3 bases not matched to a gene. In germline, CDR1 is SGHNT, CDR2 YENEEA.

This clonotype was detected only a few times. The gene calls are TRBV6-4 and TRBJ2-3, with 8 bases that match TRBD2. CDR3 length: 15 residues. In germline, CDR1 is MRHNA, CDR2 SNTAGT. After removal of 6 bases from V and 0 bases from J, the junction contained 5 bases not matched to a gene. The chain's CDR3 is CASSVERGSTDTQYF. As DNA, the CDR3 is TGTGCCAGCAGCGTCGAGCGGGGGAGCACAGATACGCAGTATTTT.

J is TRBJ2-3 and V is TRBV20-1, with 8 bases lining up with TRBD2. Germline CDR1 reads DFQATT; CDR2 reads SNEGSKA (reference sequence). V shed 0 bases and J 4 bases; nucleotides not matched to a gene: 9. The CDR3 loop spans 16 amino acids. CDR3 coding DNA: TGCAGTGCTAGAGATCCCGGGGGGGGTGGGGCAGATACGCAGTATTTT. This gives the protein CSARDPGGGGADTQYF.

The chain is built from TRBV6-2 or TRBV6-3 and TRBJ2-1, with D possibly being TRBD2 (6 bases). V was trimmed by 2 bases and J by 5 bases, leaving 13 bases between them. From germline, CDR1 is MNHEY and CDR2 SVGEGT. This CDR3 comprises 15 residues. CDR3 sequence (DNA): TGTGCCAGCAGTTACGTGGTAGCGGTCCACAATGAGCAGTTCTTC. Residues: CASSYVVAVHNEQFF.

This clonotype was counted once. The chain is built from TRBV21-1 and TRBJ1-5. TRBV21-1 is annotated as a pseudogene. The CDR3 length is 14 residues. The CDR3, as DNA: TGTGCCAGCAGCAGGAGGCTGACCAATCAGCCCCAGCATTTT. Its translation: CASSRRLTNQPQHF.

The chain's CDR3 is CASTQGQITDTQYF. The CDR3 DNA sequence: TGTGCCAGCACCCAGGGACAAATCACAGATACGCAGTATTTT. The J gene is TRBJ2-3, the V gene TRBV6-6; possible D gene TRBD1, 6 bases. The CDR3 length is 14 residues. Per the germline V gene, CDR1 is MNHNY and CDR2 is SVGAGI (reference sequence). Deletions cut 7 bases from V and 2 bases from J, with 13 bases between.

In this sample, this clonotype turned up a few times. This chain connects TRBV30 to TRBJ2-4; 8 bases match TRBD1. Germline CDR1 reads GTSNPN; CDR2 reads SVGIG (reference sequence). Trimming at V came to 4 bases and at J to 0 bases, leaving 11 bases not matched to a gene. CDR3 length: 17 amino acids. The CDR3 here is CAWMDRVARLAKNIQYF. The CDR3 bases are TGTGCCTGGATGGACAGGGTAGCTAGGCTAGCCAAAAACATTCAGTACTTC.

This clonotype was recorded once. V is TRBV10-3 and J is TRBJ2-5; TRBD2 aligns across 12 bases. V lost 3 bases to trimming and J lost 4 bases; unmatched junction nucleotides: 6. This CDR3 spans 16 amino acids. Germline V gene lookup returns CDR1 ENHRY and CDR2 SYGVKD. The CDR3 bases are TGTGCCATCAGTGACCCTAGCGGGGGGGCCGGAGAGACCCAGTACTTC. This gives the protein CAISDPSGGAGETQYF.

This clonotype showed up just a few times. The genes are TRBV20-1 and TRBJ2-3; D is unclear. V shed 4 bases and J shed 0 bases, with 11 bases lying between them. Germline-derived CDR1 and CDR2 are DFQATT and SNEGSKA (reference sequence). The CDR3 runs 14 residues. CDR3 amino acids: CSAIPGPSTDTQYF. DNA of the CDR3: TGCAGTGCTATTCCGGGCCCTAGCACAGATACGCAGTATTTT.

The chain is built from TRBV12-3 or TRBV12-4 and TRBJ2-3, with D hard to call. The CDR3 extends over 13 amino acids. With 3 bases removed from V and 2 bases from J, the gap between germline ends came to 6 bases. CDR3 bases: TGTGCCAGCAGTTTTAAGTCCACAGATACGCAGTATTTT. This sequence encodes CASSFKSTDTQYF.

This chain's CDR3 is CASSPGLAGQRRDTQYF. In DNA, the CDR3 is TGTGCCAGCAGCCCGGGACTAGCGGGTCAGCGGCGAGATACGCAGTATTTT. V and J are TRBV13 and TRBJ2-3, with TRBD2 matching over 12 bases. This CDR3 spans 17 amino acids. J was trimmed by 5 bases and V by 5 bases; bases with no gene match: 11. CDR1 PRHDT and CDR2 FYEKMQ come from the germline V gene (reference sequence).

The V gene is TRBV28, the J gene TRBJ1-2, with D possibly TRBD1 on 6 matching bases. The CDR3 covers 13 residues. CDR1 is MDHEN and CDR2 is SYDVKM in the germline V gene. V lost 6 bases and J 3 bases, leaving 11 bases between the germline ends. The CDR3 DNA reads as TGTGCCAGCAGAAAAACAGGGCACTATGGCTACACCTTC. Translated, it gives CASRKTGHYGYTF.

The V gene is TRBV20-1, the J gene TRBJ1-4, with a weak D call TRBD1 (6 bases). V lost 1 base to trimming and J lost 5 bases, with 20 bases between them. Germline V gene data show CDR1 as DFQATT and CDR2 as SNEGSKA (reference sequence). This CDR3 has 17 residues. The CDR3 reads CSARAGGRVGVNEKLFF. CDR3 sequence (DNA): TGCAGTGCTAGAGCTGGGGGCAGGGTGGGCGTAAATGAAAAACTGTTTTTT.

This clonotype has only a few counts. CDR3 bases: TGTGCCAGCAGCAAAAAGAGGGCTAGCGGGGGGCTCTCCTACGAGCAGTACTTC. This gives the protein CASSKKRASGGLSYEQYF. The chain uses TRBV21-1 and TRBJ2-7; the D segment call TRBD2 is taken from the table without a DNA check. TRBV21-1 is a recognized pseudogene. The length of the CDR3 is 18 residues.

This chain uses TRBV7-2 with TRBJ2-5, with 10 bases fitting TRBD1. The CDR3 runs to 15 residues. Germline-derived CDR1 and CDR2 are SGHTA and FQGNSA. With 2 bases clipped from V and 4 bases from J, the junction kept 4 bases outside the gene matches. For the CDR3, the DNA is TGTGCCAGCAGCTTAACCCGGGACAGGGGAGAGACCCAGTACTTC. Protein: CASSLTRDRGETQYF.

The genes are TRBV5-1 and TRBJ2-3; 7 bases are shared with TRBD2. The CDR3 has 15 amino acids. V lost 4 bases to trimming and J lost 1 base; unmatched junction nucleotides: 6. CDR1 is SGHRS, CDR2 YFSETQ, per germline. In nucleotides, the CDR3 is TGCGCCAGCAGCCGGGCCCGGGGGGGCACAGATACGCAGTATTTT. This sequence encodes CASSRARGGTDTQYF.